This T cell receptor beta chain came from a study of CD8+ T cells in alopecia areata (dated by TCRdb to between 2017 and 2018). For context, the study as a whole: Treated patients were enrolled in an open-label pilot trial of oral tofacitinib, 5 to 10 mg twice daily, for moderate-to-severe alopecia areata. Biopsies were taken from tofacitinib-treated patients at baseline and again at 4 and 24 weeks into treatment, and several of those patients also had a later scalp biopsy. The RNA source kit depended on sample type: the PAXgene miRNA kit for fixed scalp, the miRNeasy kit for PBMCs, and the RNeasy kit for mouse skin. The study used high-throughput TCRbeta sequencing to examine T cell clonal expansion in alopecia areata, in both the C3H/HeJ mouse model and human patients. Scalp clonality was compared across normal scalp (n=4), patchy alopecia areata scalp (n=8), and alopecia totalis/universalis scalp (n=8). In humans, TCRbeta sequencing was performed on scalp tissue and on sorted CD4+ and CD8+ peripheral blood T cells from healthy controls and from patients with patchy or totalis/universalis alopecia areata. TCRbeta CDR3 regions were amplified by immunoSEQ multiplex PCR using 35 Vbeta forward and 13 Jbeta reverse primers. Tofacitinib was given for 6 to 18 months, followed by 6 months of follow-up off drug to assess delayed response and recurrence. The full study reports these points: Higher clonality and more expanded CD8+ clones were observed in lesional scalp than in normal scalp, particularly in alopecia totalis/universalis, a finding suggestive of antigenic drive. Compared with mice, TCR sequences shared between patients were less clear, possibly partly because of HLA diversity across the patient population. Resident alphabeta T cells in normal human skin are also sequenced, complicating scalp TCR repertoire analysis, unlike mouse skin dominated by gammadelta T cells.

Turning to this clone: The clone's antigen remains unknown. Per-base qualities were not stored, and no clone one base away is much larger.

Inclusive of the bounding cysteine and phenylalanine, the CDR3 is 16 residues long. Only CDR3 DNA remains: 48 bases, in frame from the first base. The germline ends are 24 bases apart after V is trimmed by 5 bases and J by 8 bases. In the germline V gene, CDR1 corresponds to SGHRS and CDR2 to YFSETQ. Library construction relied on the immunoSEQ multiplex PCR assay. For TCR sequencing, RNA was extracted from every sample and reverse transcribed into cDNA to serve as template. SuperScript III was used to make first-strand cDNA, primed with a 2:1 mix of oligo-dT and random hexamers. A synthetic immune receptor repertoire was used to measure amplification bias, and any remaining bias was corrected computationally. For the original study's pipeline: Raw reads were preprocessed for error removal, and CDR3 was defined according to IMGT conventions as running from the conserved cysteine to phenylalanine. To get clonality, Shannon entropy was normalized by log2 of the number of productive unique TCRs and the result was subtracted from 1. Whether scalp clones were CD4 or CD8 was inferred by matching scalp TCRbeta sequences against CD4 and CD8 repertoires sorted from blood. What TCRdb holds here is the immuneACCESS table cut down to in-frame rearrangements. Part of the clones is not present; checked against another copy, under half of the missing clones reflect an unresolved V gene, and the others are unexplained. That table gives V, J and clone size, and the DNA gave D and trimming. In this sample the table shows under 250,000 clones, about 53% of which occur a single time. The top ten clonotypes cover over 0.4% of the sample.

The sample's time point label, in plain terms: baseline before oral tofacitinib. Peripheral blood and lesional scalp punch biopsies were obtained from patients with alopecia areata. PBMCs were separated by density centrifugation and stained for CD3, CD4 and CD8, after which CD4+ and CD8+ T cells were sorted on a FACSAria. The chain is made from TRBV5-1 and TRBJ2-3; perhaps TRBD2 is the D gene, with 5 bases matching. Sequences were derived from CD4+ T cells sorted from blood, sampled at week 0. This TCR derives from a human donor with alopecia areata. CDR3 protein: CASSLGPAGQLSTQYF. The DNA sequence is as follows: TGCGCCAGCAGTTTAGGACCTGCGGGCCAATTGAGTACGCAGTATTTT. With all but the CDR3 taken from the reference TRBV5-1 and TRBJ2-3 genes, the full variable domain is: KAGVTQTPRYLIKTRGQQVTLSCSPISGHRSVSWYQQTPGQGLQFLFEYFSETQRNKGNFPGRFSGRQFSNSRSEMNVSTLELGDSALYLCASSLGPAGQLSTQYFGPGTRLTVL.